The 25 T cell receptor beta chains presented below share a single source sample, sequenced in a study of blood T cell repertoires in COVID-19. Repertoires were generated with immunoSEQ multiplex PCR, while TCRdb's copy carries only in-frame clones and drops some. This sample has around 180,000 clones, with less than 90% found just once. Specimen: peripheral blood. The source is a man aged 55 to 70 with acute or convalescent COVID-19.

The CDR3 DNA sequence: TGCGCCAGCAGCCCCCGGACACTACGCTCTGGAAACACCATATATTTT. It is translated as CASSPRTLRSGNTIYF. This chain joins TRBV5-1 and TRBJ1-3, with D possibly TRBD1 on 5 matching bases. The length of the CDR3 is 16 residues. CDR1 is SGHRS and CDR2 is YFSETQ in the germline V gene. Trimming took off 4 bases at V and 0 bases at J, with 14 bases between the two ends.

DNA of the CDR3: TGCGCCAGCAGGGAGACAGCATACTCCTACGAGCAGTACGTC. Translating it yields CASRETAYSYEQYV. The chain links TRBV4-1 to TRBJ2-7, with D possibly being TRBD1 (5 bases). There are 14 residues in the CDR3. V was pared by 6 bases and J by 0 bases, with 12 bases between. From germline, CDR1 is MGHRA and CDR2 YSYEKL.

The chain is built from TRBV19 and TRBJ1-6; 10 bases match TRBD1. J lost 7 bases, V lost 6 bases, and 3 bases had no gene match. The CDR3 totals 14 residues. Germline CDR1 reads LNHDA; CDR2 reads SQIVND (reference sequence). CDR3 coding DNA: TGTGCCAGTAGCCCGGGACAGGGGAATTCACCCCTCCACTTT. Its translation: CASSPGQGNSPLHF.

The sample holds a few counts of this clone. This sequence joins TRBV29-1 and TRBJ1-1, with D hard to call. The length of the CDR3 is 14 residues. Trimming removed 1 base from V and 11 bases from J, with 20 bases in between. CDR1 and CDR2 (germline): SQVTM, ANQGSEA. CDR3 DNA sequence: TGCAGCGTTGAAGGGAGGAACCTAAAAGGTGTCGCTTTCTTT. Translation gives CSVEGRNLKGVAFF. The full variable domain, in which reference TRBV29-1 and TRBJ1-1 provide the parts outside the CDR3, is SAVISQKPSRDICQRGTSLTIQCQVDSQVTMMFWYRQQPGQSLTLIATANQGSEATYESGFVIDKFPISRPNLTFSTLTVSNMSPEDSSIYLCSVEGRNLKGVAFFGQGTRLTVV.

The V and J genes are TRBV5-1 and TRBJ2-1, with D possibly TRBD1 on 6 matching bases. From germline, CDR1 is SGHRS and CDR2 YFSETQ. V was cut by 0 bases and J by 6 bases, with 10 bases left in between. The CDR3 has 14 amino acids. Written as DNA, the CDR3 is TGCGCCAGCAGCTTGGCCACAGGGCGCAATGAGCAGTTCTTC. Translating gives CASSLATGRNEQFF.

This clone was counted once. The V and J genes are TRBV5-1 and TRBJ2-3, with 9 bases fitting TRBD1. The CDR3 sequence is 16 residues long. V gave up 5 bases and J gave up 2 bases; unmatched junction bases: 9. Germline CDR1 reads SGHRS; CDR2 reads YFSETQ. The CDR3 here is CASSLTGGAYTDTQYF. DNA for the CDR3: TGCGCCAGCAGTCTCACAGGGGGCGCGTACACAGATACGCAGTATTTT.

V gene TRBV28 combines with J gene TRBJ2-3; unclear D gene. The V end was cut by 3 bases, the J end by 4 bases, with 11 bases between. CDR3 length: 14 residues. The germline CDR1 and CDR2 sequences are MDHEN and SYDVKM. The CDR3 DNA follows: TGTGCCAGCAGTTTCGAAATCGGTGCAGATACGCAGTATTTT. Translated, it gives CASSFEIGADTQYF.

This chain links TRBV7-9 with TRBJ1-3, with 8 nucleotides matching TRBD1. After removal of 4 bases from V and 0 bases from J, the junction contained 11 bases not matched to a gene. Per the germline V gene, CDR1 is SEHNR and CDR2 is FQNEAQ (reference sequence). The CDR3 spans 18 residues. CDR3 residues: CASSSKWDRTTSGNTIYF. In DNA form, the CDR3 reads TGTGCCAGCAGCTCTAAGTGGGACAGGACCACCTCTGGAAACACCATATATTTT. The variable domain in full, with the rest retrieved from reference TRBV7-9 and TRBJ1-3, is DTGVSQNPRHKITKRGQNVTFRCDPISEHNRLYWYRQTLGQGPEFLTYFQNEAQLEKSRLLSDRFSAERPKGSFSTLEIQRTEQGDSAMYLCASSSKWDRTTSGNTIYFGEGSWLTVV.

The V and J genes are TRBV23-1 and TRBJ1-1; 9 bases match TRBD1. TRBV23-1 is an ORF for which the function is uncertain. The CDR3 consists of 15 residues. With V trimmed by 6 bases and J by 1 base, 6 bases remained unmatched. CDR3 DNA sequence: TGCGCCAGCAGACGTATGACAGGGGGGAACACTGAAGCTTTCTTT. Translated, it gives CASRRMTGGNTEAFF.

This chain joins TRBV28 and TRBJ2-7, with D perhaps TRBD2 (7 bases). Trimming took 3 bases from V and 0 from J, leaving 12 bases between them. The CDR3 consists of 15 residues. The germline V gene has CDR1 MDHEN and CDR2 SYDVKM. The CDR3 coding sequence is TGTGCCAGCAGTTTTCGGGGGGCGAGCTCCTACGAGCAGTACGTC. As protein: CASSFRGASSYEQYV.

The CDR3 nucleotides read TGTGCCAGCAGCGTGACTAGCGGGGTGGCTAATGAGCAGTTCTTC. Encoded protein: CASSVTSGVANEQFF. The chain employs TRBV7-2 and TRBJ2-1; TRBD2 aligns across 11 bases. Trimming cost V 5 bases and J 7 bases; bases outside gene matches: 7. Germline V gene sequence: CDR1 SGHTA, CDR2 FQGNSA. The CDR3 length is 15 residues.

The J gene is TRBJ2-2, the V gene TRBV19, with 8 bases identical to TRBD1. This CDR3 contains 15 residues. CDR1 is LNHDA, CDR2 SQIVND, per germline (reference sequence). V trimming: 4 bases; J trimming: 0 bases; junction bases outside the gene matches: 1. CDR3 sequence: CASSTQGANTGELFF. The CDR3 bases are TGTGCCAGTAGTACACAGGGGGCGAACACCGGGGAGCTGTTTTTT. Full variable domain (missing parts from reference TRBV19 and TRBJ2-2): DGGITQSPKYLFRKEGQNVTLSCEQNLNHDAMYWYRQDPGQGLRLIYYSQIVNDFQKGDIAEGYSVSREKKESFPLTVTSAQKNPTAFYLCASSTQGANTGELFFGEGSRLTVL.

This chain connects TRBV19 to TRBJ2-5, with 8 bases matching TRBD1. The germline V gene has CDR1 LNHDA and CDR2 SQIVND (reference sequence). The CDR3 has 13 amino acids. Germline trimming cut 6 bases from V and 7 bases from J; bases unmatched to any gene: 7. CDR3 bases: TGTGCCAGTAGCATATCAGGGGGCGCGACCCAGTACTTC. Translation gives CASSISGGATQYF.

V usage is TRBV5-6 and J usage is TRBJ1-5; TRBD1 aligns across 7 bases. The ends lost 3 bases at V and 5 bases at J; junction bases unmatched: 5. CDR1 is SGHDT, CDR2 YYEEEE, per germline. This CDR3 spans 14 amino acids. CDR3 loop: CASSSFDRDQPQHF. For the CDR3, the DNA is TGTGCCAGCAGCTCGTTTGACAGGGATCAGCCCCAGCATTTT.

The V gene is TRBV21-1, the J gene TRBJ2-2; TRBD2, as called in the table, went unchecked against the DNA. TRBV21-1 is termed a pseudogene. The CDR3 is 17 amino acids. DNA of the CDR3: TGTGCCAGCAGCAAAGCTGGCGGGCCGTTGAACACCGGGGAGCTGTTTTTT. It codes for CASSKAGGPLNTGELFF.

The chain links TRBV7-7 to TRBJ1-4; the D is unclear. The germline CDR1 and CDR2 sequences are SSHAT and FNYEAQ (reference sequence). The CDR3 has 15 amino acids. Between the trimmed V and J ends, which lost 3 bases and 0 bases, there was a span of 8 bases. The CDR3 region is CASSFVGTTNEKLFF. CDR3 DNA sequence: TGTGCCAGCAGCTTCGTGGGCACAACTAATGAAAAACTGTTTTTT.

The CDR3 region is CASSYGFGTGGNYGYTF. In nucleotides, the CDR3 is TGTGCCAGCAGTTACGGATTCGGGACAGGGGGAAACTATGGCTACACCTTC. The rearrangement uses TRBV6-2 or TRBV6-3 and TRBJ1-2, with 11 positions matching TRBD1. Germline CDR1 reads MNHEY; CDR2 reads SVGEGT. CDR3 size: 17 residues. The V segment lost 2 bases and the J segment 2 bases; nucleotides outside the gene matches: 7.

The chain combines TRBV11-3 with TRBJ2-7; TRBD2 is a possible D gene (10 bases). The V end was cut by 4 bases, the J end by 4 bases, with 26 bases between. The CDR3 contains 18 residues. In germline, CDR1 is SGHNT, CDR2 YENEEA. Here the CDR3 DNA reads TGTGCCAGCAGCTCCGGGACAGGGAGGGCTAGCGGGAGTTACGAGCAGTACTTC. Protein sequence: CASSSGTGRASGSYEQYF.

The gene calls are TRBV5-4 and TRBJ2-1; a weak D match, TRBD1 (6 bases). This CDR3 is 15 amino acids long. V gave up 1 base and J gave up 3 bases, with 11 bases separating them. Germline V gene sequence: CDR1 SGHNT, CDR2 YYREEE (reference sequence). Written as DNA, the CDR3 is TGTGCCAGCAGCTTGAGAGGGGGTTTCTACAATGAGCAGTTCTTC. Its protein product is CASSLRGGFYNEQFF.

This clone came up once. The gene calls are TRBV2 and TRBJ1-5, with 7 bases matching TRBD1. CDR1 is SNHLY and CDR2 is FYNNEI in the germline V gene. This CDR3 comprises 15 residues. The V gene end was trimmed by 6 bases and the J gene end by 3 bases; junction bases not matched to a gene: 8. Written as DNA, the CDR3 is TGTGCCAGCAGCGCTGACAGGGTATTCAATCAGCCCCAGCATTTT. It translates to CASSADRVFNQPQHF.

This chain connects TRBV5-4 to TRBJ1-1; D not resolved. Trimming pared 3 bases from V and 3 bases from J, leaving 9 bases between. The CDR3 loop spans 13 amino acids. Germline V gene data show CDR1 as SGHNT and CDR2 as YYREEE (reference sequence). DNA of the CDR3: TGTGCCAGCAGCTATAATGAGGACACTGAAGCTTTCTTT. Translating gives CASSYNEDTEAFF.

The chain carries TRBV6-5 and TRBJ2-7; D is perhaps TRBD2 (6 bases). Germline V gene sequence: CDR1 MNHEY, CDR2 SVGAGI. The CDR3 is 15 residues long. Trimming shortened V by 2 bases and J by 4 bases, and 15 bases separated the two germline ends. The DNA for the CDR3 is TGTGCCAGCAGTTACGGGGGGAACGGAAGATACGAGCAGTACTTC. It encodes CASSYGGNGRYEQYF.

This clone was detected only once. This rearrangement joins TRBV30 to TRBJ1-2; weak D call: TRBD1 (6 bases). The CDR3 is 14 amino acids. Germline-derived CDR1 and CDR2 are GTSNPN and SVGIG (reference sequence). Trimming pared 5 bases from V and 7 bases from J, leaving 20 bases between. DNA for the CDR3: TGTGCCTGGGGGGGTCGTACAGGGCTAAGTGGCTACACCTTC. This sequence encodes CAWGGRTGLSGYTF.

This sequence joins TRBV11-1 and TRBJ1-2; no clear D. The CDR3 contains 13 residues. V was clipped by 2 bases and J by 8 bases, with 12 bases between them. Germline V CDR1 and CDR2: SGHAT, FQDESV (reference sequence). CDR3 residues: CASSLNFAEGYTF. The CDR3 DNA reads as TGTGCCAGCAGCTTAAACTTCGCGGAGGGCTACACCTTC.

The CDR3 DNA reads TGTGCCAGCAGCTATCGCCAGGGAAGGGGGGAAAAACTGTTTTTT. The encoded protein is CASSYRQGRGEKLFF. V gene TRBV5-6 combines with J gene TRBJ1-4, with D possibly matching TRBD1 (6 bases). CDR1 and CDR2 (germline): SGHDT, YYEEEE. CDR3 length: 15 residues. Deletions cut 3 bases from V and 8 bases from J, with 17 bases between.